One and the same sample provided the 14 T cell receptor beta chains below, sequenced in a study of CD8+CD57+ T cells in acquired aplastic anemia. Genomic DNA was employed as the template in profiling TCR beta VDJ and CDR3. A single record per CDR3 protein comes from TCRdb applying MiXCR to the reads. Here the sample spans about 110,000 distinct CDR3 sequences, approximately 48% being singletons. Sequenced sample: sorted CD4+, CD8+, or CD8+CD57+ T cells (not recorded which) from PBMCs. All receptors derive from a human donor in good health, serving as a control.

On this clonotype: A read error may account for a junction end that differs from germline. The gene calls are TRBV10-3 and TRBJ2-7; 7 bases align to TRBD1. The V gene's germline CDR1 is ENHRY and CDR2 SYGVKD. CDR3 length: 13 amino acids. CDR3 in amino acids: CVISGPDRDEQYF. In nucleotides, the CDR3 is TGTGTCATCAGTGGGCCCGACAGGGACGAGCAGTACTTC.

The sample holds a few counts of this clonotype. The rearrangement uses TRBV27 and TRBJ1-1; 7 bases fit TRBD1. Germline V lookup: CDR1 MNHEY, CDR2 SMNVEV (reference sequence). This CDR3 comprises 15 residues. J lost 6 bases, V lost 4 bases, and 11 bases had no gene match. The CDR3: CASSYIGGEFSEAFF. The CDR3 DNA sequence: TGTGCCAGCAGTTACATAGGGGGCGAGTTCTCTGAAGCTTTCTTT.

The chain links TRBV5-4 to TRBJ1-6; D is undetermined. V shed 1 base and J shed 12 bases, with 14 bases lying between them. Per germline, CDR1 SGHNT and CDR2 YYREEE (reference sequence). This CDR3 has 14 amino acids. CDR3 nucleotides: TGTGCCAGCAGCTTGAAGGACCGGTTCGTACCCCTCCACTTT. Translated: CASSLKDRFVPLHF.

This clonotype was seen a few times. A junction end diverges from the germline sequence, so it may reflect a read error. The rearrangement joins TRBV4-3 to TRBJ2-2; either TRBD1 or TRBD2 may supply D (5 bases each). The germline CDR1 and CDR2 sequences are LGHNA and YSLEER. The length of the CDR3 is 15 residues. The CDR3 nucleotides are TGCGCCAGCAGCCAAGGTCCGGCGGACACCGGGAAGCTGTTTTTT. Residues: CASSQGPADTGKLFF.

DNA for the CDR3: TGTGCCAGCAGGGAGATGGGACAGGGATTCTACGAGCAGTACGTC. Encoded protein: CASREMGQGFYEQYV. The chain has TRBV2 and TRBJ2-7; TRBD1 aligns across 9 bases. Trimming removed 6 bases from V and 3 bases from J; junction bases left unmatched: 9. The germline V gene has CDR1 SNHLY and CDR2 FYNNEI. The CDR3 sequence is 15 residues long.

This chain links TRBV24-1 with TRBJ2-3, with D possibly being TRBD2 (7 bases). Deletions cut 4 bases from V and 0 bases from J, with 19 bases between. This CDR3 is built from 18 residues. CDR1 and CDR2 from the germline V gene are KGHDR and SFDVKD. This chain's CDR3 is CATSEGGTTGGSTDTQYF. The CDR3 region has the DNA TGTGCCACCAGTGAGGGGGGGACAACAGGAGGGAGCACAGATACGCAGTATTTT.

This clonotype was seen at least ten times. J is TRBJ2-7 and V is TRBV24-1; D not certain. Germline values: CDR1 KGHDR, CDR2 SFDVKD. The length of the CDR3 is 18 residues. Trimming stripped 1 base from V and 0 bases from J, with 18 bases between. In nucleotides, the CDR3 is TGTGCCACCAGTGATTTACGTCACTACAGCGTTAGCTCCTACGAGCAGTACTTC. As protein: CATSDLRHYSVSSYEQYF.

This clonotype was recorded many times. The V gene is TRBV5-6, the J gene TRBJ2-7; D uncertain. Germline V gene data show CDR1 as SGHDT and CDR2 as YYEEEE. Trimming pared 1 base from V and 5 bases from J, leaving 16 bases between. The CDR3 totals 15 residues. DNA for the CDR3: TGTGCCAGCAGCTTGAGCGCCCTCACAAGCCACGAGCAGTACTTC. Translation gives CASSLSALTSHEQYF.

At least ten counts were recorded for this clonotype. The chain uses TRBV24-1 and TRBJ2-5; maybe TRBD2 (5 bases). Germline V gene lookup returns CDR1 KGHDR and CDR2 SFDVKD. The CDR3 length is 18 residues. V shed 3 bases and J shed 2 bases, with 21 bases lying between them. DNA for the CDR3: TGTGCCACCAGTGATATACCGGGTTCTTTGGGAGAACAAGAGACCCAGTACTTC. Protein: CATSDIPGSLGEQETQYF.

This clonotype occurred once. This chain uses TRBV7-2 with TRBJ2-5, with 9 bases aligning to TRBD1. CDR1 is SGHTA and CDR2 is FQGNSA in the germline V gene. The trim removed 4 bases at V and 4 bases at J, leaving 4 bases unmatched. The CDR3 runs 14 residues. In nucleotides, the CDR3 is TGTGCCAGCAGCTCAGACAGGGGGGGAGAGACCCAGTACTTC. Its protein is CASSSDRGGETQYF.

This chain connects TRBV15 to TRBJ2-3, with D possibly matching TRBD2 (7 bases). This CDR3 is 17 amino acids long. Trimming took off 0 bases at V and 2 bases at J, with 15 bases between the two ends. In germline, CDR1 is LNHNV, CDR2 YYDKDF (reference sequence). The chain's CDR3 is CATSRDGRGDNTDTQYF. The CDR3, as DNA: TGTGCCACCAGCAGAGATGGGAGGGGGGATAACACAGATACGCAGTATTTT.

V usage is TRBV9 and J usage is TRBJ1-1; D is uncertain. Trimming shortened V by 4 bases and J by 0 bases, and 10 bases separated the two germline ends. This CDR3 comprises 14 residues. The germline CDR1 and CDR2 sequences are SGDLS and YYNGEE. CDR3 protein: CASSPRSMNTEAFF. The CDR3 DNA reads as TGTGCCAGCAGCCCCCGATCGATGAACACTGAAGCTTTCTTT.

V usage is TRBV2 and J usage is TRBJ2-3, with D unclear. Germline CDR1 SNHLY, CDR2 FYNNEI. Trimming removed 1 base at V and 4 bases at J, with 3 bases between. This CDR3 region has 12 residues. For the CDR3, the DNA is TGTGCCAGCAGTGAAGTGCCAGATACGCAGTATTTT. It yields the protein CASSEVPDTQYF.

The gene calls are TRBV5-5 and TRBJ1-5, with TRBD1 as a possible D gene (6 bases). The ends were cut back, 5 bases at V and 6 bases at J, with 18 bases in the middle. The germline V gene has CDR1 SGHKS and CDR2 YYEKEE (reference sequence). The length of the CDR3 is 15 residues. The CDR3 is CASRSARGGGQPQHF. DNA for the CDR3: TGTGCCAGCAGGTCGGCCAGGGGCGGGGGTCAGCCCCAGCATTTT.